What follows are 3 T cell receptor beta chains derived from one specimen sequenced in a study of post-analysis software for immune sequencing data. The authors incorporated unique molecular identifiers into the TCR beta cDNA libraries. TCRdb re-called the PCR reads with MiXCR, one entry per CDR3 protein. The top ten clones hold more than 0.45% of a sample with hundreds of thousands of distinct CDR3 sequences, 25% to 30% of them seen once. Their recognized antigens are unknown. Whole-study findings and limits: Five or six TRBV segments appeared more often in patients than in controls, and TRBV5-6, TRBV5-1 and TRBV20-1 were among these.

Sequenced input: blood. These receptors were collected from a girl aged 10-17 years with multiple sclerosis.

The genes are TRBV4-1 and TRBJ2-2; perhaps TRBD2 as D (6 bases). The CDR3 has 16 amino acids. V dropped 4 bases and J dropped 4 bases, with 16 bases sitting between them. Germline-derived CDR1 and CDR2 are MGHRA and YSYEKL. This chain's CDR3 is CASSLRDDGSTGELFF. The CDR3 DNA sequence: TGCGCCAGCAGCCTACGGGACGACGGGAGCACCGGGGAGCTGTTTTTT.

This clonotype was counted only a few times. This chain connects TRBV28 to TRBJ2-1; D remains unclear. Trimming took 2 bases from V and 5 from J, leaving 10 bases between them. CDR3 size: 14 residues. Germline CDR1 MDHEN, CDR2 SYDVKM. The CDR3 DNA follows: TGTGCCAGCAGTTTAGAGGATGGGAACAATGAGCAGTTCTTC. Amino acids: CASSLEDGNNEQFF.

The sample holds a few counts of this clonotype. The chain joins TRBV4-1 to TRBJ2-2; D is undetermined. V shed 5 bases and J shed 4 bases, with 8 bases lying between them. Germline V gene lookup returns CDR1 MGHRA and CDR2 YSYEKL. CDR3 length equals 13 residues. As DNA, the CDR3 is TGCGCCAGCAGCTCTACGGGCACCGGGGAGCTGTTTTTT. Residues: CASSSTGTGELFF.